What follows is one T cell receptor beta chain and its context. Clones were read by immunoSEQ multiplex PCR, and TCRdb kept only the in-frame ones, dropping some. This table has fewer than 85,000 clones, approximately 89% appearing once. The CDR3 sequence is 14 residues long. The germline V gene encodes CDR1 MDHEN and CDR2 SYDVKM. The ends lost 5 bases at V and 9 bases at J; junction bases unmatched: 11. This sample is drawn from a study of blood T cell repertoires in COVID-19. The TCR comes from a middle-aged man with active COVID-19. The sequenced sample consisted of peripheral blood. The rearrangement joins TRBV28 to TRBJ1-1; 8 bases are a match to TRBD1. The CDR3: CASSPGTTGGKAFF. The CDR3 DNA reads TGTGCCAGCAGTCCAGGAACCACAGGGGGGAAAGCTTTCTTT.